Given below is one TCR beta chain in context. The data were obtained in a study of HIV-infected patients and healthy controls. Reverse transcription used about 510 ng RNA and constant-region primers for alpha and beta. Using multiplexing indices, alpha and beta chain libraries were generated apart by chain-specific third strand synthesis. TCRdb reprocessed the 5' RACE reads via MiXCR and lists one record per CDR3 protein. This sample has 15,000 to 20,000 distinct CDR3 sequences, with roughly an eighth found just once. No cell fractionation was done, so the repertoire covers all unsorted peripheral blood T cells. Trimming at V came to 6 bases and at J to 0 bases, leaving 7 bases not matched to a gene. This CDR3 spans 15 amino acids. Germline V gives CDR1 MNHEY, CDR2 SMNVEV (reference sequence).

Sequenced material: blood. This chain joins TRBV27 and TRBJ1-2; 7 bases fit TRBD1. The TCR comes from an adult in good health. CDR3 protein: CASRRTGDPNYGYTF. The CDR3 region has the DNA TGTGCCAGCAGGCGTACAGGGGACCCTAACTATGGCTACACCTTC.